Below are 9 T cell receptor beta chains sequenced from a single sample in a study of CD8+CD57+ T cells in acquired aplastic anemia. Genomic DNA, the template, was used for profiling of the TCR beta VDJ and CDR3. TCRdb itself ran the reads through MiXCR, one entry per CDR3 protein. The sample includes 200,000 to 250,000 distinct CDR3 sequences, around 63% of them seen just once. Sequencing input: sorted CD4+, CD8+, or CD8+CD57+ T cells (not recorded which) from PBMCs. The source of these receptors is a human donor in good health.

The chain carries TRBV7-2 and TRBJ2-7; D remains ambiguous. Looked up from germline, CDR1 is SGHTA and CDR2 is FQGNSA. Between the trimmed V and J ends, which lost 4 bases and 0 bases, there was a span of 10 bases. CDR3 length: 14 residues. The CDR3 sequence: CASSSPLSSYEQYF. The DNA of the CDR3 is TGTGCCAGCAGCTCTCCCCTCAGCTCCTACGAGCAGTACTTC.

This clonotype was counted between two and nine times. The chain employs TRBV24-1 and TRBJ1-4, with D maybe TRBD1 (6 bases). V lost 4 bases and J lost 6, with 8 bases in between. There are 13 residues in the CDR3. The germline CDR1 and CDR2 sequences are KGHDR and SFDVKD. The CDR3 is CATSDRTDEKLFF. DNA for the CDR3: TGTGCCACCAGTGACCGGACAGATGAAAAACTGTTTTTT.

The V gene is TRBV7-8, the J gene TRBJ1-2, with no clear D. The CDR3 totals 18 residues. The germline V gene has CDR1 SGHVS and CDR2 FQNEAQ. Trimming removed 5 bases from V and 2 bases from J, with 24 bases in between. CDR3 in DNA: TGTGCCAGCAGCGTTGAGCGGGCCAGCCAGTCAATAAACTATGGCTACACCTTC. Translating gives CASSVERASQSINYGYTF.

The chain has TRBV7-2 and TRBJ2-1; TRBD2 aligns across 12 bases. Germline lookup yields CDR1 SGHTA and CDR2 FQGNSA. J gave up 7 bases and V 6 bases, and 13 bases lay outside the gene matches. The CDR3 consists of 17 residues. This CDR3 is CASRDRKTSGSVNEQFF. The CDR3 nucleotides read TGTGCCAGCAGGGACAGAAAGACTAGCGGGAGCGTAAATGAGCAGTTCTTC.

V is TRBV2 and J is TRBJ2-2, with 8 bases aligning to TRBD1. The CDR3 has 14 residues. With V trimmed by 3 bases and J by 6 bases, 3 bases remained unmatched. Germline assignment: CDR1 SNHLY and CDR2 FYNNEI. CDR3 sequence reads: CASSEDRVAGELFF. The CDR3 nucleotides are TGTGCCAGCAGTGAGGACAGGGTGGCCGGGGAGCTGTTTTTT.

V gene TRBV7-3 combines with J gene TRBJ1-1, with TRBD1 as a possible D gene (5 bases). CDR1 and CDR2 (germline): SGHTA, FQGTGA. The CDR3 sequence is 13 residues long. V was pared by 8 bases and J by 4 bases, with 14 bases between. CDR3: CASGIGGGTEAFF. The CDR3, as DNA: TGTGCCAGCGGAATTGGGGGAGGCACTGAAGCTTTCTTT. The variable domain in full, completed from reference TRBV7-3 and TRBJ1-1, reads GAGVSQTPSNKVTEKGKYVELRCDPISGHTALYWYRQSLGQGPEFLIYFQGTGAADDSGLPNDRFFAVRPEGSVSTLKIQRTERGDSAVYLCASGIGGGTEAFFGQGTRLTVV.

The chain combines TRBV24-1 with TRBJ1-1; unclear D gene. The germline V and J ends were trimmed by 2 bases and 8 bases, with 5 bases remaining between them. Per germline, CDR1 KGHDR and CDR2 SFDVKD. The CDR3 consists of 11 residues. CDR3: CATSDYGEAFF. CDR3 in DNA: TGTGCCACCAGTGATTATGGGGAAGCTTTCTTT.

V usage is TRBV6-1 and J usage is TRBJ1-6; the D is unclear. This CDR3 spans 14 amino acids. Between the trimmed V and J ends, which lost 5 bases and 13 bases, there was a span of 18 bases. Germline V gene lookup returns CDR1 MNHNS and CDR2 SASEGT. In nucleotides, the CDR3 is TGTGCCAGCAGTTACTCGATCACTGGGATGCCCCTCCACTTT. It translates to CASSYSITGMPLHF.

This chain's CDR3 is CASSTLAGDLTGELFF. The CDR3 bases are TGTGCCAGCAGCACACTAGCGGGAGACCTCACCGGGGAGCTGTTTTTT. The V and J genes are TRBV7-3 and TRBJ2-2; 11 bases are a match to TRBD2. Germline lookup yields CDR1 SGHTA and CDR2 FQGTGA. V dropped 5 bases and J dropped 4; count of bases not matched to a gene: 6. This CDR3 contains 16 residues.